The text below deals with one TCR beta chain. How the authors handled the data: Reference gene primer amplification yielded estimated nucleated cell counts. The method was immunoSEQ multiplex PCR; TCRdb's version includes in-frame clones alone and lacks a portion of them. V, J and clone size derive from that table, while D and trimming were established from the DNA sequence. The sample contains 150,000 to 170,000 clones, roughly 85% of which appear only once. Seattle-derived patients entered the study during active infection and were followed longitudinally. The data are from a study of blood T cell repertoires in COVID-19. Looking at the study overall: Whether acute or convalescent, the COVID-19 samples came from the United States, Italy and Spain.

V dropped 5 bases and J dropped 1 base, with 11 bases sitting between them. The CDR3 runs to 14 residues. The germline gives CDR1 SEHNR, CDR2 FQNEAQ (reference sequence). The TCR sequence derives from a woman between 55 and 75 years old with COVID-19, enrolled during active disease. The chain couples TRBV7-9 to TRBJ1-1; weak D call: TRBD1 (5 bases). Material for sequencing was peripheral blood. The CDR3 coding sequence is TGTGCCAGCAGCCGAGGGGACTCGAACACTGAAGCTTTCTTT. Translation: CASSRGDSNTEAFF.